This is a list of T cell receptor beta chains from one sample in a study of graft-versus-host responses after intestinal transplantation. Profiling relied on immunoSEQ multiplex PCR, and the TCRdb table lists in-frame clones only, not all of them. The sample holds about 37,000 clones, about 85% seen once. The sequenced sample was ileum tissue, obtained around 190 days after intestinal transplant. These receptor sequences come from a human patient who received an intestinal transplant, so some T cells may come from the graft donor. CDR3s include the opening cysteine and the closing phenylalanine or tryptophan. A D gene is named only where the DNA matches it firmly. Some rows have no size entry. The others give once, few or many, or a class for an expanded clone.

TRBJ2-7 NA TRBV10-2 once CASIPPSAHEQYF TGCGCCAGCATCCCTCCTAGCGCCCACGAGCAGTACTTC
TRBJ1-1 NA TRBV5-5 few CASSRATNLNTEAFF TGTGCCAGCAGCAGGGCGACGAACCTGAACACTGAAGCTTTCTTT
TRBJ2-4 NA TRBV2 NA CASSEGLTHRAKNIQYF TGTGCCAGCAGTGAAGGGTTGACTCACCGGGCCAAAAACATTCAGTACTTC
TRBJ2-1 TRBD1 TRBV6-4 NA CASSVKGQGAHEQFF TGTGCCAGCAGCGTTAAGGGACAGGGGGCTCATGAGCAGTTCTTC
TRBJ2-7 NA TRBV7-9 few CASSLDPGSEQYF TGTGCCAGCAGCTTAGACCCCGGGTCCGAGCAGTACTTC
TRBJ2-7 NA TRBV7-9 NA CASGPGRWDEQYF TGTGCCAGCGGCCCAGGAAGGTGGGATGAGCAGTACTTC
TRBJ1-4 TRBD1 TRBV28 NA CASSQQGERYLATNEKLFF TGTGCCAGCAGTCAGCAGGGGGAACGATACCTTGCAACTAATGAAAAACTGTTTTTT
TRBJ2-5 TRBD1 TRBV29-1 NA CSVGQGRGETQYF TGCAGCGTAGGACAGGGGAGAGGAGAGACCCAGTACTTC
TRBJ1-2 TRBD1 TRBV6-5 NA CASSYRTGYGYTF TGTGCCAGCAGTTACAGGACAGGGTATGGCTACACCTTC
TRBJ2-7 TRBD2 TRBV27 NA CASSSPRASGTNEQYF TGTGCCAGCAGTTCCCCTCGGGCTAGCGGGACAAACGAGCAGTACTTC
TRBJ2-7 NA TRBV27 NA CASSYLSSYEQYF TGTGCCAGCAGTTATCTGAGCTCCTACGAGCAGTACTTC
TRBJ2-2 NA TRBV27 NA CASSLGAGGLTGELFF TGTGCCAGCAGTTTGGGAGCCGGAGGGCTGACCGGGGAGCTGTTTTTT
TRBJ2-7 NA TRBV11-1 NA CASSLAGTYEQYF TGTGCCAGCAGCTTAGCGGGGACCTACGAGCAGTACTTC
TRBJ2-2 NA TRBV2 NA CASRPKVTGELFF TGTGCCAGCAGACCGAAGGTCACCGGGGAGCTGTTTTTT
TRBJ2-1 NA TRBV28 NA CASALDTYNEQFF TGTGCCAGTGCGCTAGACACCTACAATGAGCAGTTCTTC
TRBJ1-3 TRBD1 TRBV28 NA CASSSSEGQGRNTIYF TGTGCCAGCAGCTCTTCCGAAGGACAGGGTAGAAACACCATATATTTT
TRBJ2-7 NA TRBV5-1 NA CASSPQALSSYEQYF TGCGCCAGCAGCCCCCAAGCCCTTAGCTCCTACGAGCAGTACTTC
TRBJ2-1 NA TRBV5-1 NA CASSWPEGGMGGTNEQFF TGCGCCAGCAGCTGGCCTGAGGGGGGCATGGGAGGGACAAATGAGCAGTTCTTC
TRBJ1-4 NA TRBV30 NA CAWSALNEKLFF TGTGCCTGGAGTGCCTTAAATGAAAAACTGTTTTTT
TRBJ1-1 TRBD1 TRBV6-1 few CASRTGWGNTEAFF TGTGCCAGCAGGACAGGGTGGGGGAACACTGAAGCTTTCTTT
TRBJ2-7 NA TRBV4-1 NA CASSTYTEQYF TGCGCCAGCAGCACGTACACCGAGCAGTACTTC
TRBJ1-6 TRBD1 TRBV4-1 once CASSQGLGQGGNSPLHF TGCGCCAGCAGCCAGGGCCTTGGACAGGGCGGGAATTCACCCCTCCACTTT
TRBJ2-1 TRBD1 TRBV5-1 NA CASSLGNVGQGSEQFF TGCGCCAGCAGCTTGGGGAACGTGGGACAGGGGTCCGAGCAGTTCTTC
TRBJ2-5 TRBD1 TRBV5-1 once CASSSTGGLETQYF TGCGCCAGCAGCTCGACAGGGGGCTTGGAGACCCAGTACTTC
TRBJ2-5 TRBD1 TRBV10-3 NA CAISEMPGQQETQYF TGTGCCATCAGTGAGATGCCGGGACAGCAGGAGACCCAGTACTTC
TRBJ2-2 NA TRBV5-1 NA CASSRDITNTGELFF TGCGCCAGCAGCCGGGACATTACGAACACCGGGGAGCTGTTTTTT
TRBJ1-6 TRBD1 TRBV7-9 NA CASSRDREVSPLHF TGTGCCAGCAGCCGGGACAGGGAGGTTTCACCCCTCCACTTT
TRBJ1-2 NA TRBV28 NA CASSLKGYFYGYTF TGTGCCAGCAGTTTAAAAGGGTATTTCTATGGCTACACCTTC
TRBJ1-2 TRBD1 TRBV10-3 once CAISERTGLWMYYGYTF TGTGCCATCAGTGAGCGGACAGGGCTATGGATGTACTATGGCTACACCTTC
TRBJ2-7 TRBD2 TRBV4-2 NA CASSQDPSGGPYEQYF TGTGCCAGCAGCCAAGATCCTAGCGGGGGGCCTTACGAGCAGTACTTC
TRBJ2-1 NA TRBV2 NA CASRERTVYNEQFF TGTGCCAGCAGGGAGAGAACTGTATACAATGAGCAGTTCTTC
TRBJ2-2 NA TRBV27 once CASSTRGFGELFF TGTGCCAGCAGCACGCGAGGGTTCGGGGAGCTGTTTTTT
TRBJ2-1 TRBD2 TRBV28 few CASSLAGVRTNEQFF TGTGCCAGCAGTTTGGCGGGAGTAAGGACCAATGAGCAGTTCTTC
TRBJ1-1 NA TRBV29-1 NA CSVGNRGGITEAFF TGCAGCGTTGGGAATAGGGGAGGAATAACTGAAGCTTTCTTT
TRBJ2-2 NA TRBV19 NA CASSRTPGRLIGELFF TGTGCCAGTAGTAGGACTCCAGGAAGGTTGATCGGGGAGCTGTTTTTT
TRBJ2-7 NA TRBV7-2 NA CASTTTGYSYEQYF TGTGCCAGCACCACTACCGGGTACTCCTACGAGCAGTACTTC
TRBJ1-6 NA TRBV7-9 NA CASSLGVGSGSPLHF TGTGCCAGCAGCTTAGGTGTAGGGAGTGGATCACCCCTCCACTTT
TRBJ1-1 NA TRBV5-1 few CASSLRRANTEAFF TGCGCCAGCAGCTTGAGGCGCGCAAACACTGAAGCTTTCTTT
TRBJ2-2 NA TRBV2 NA CASSGGGGPSGELFF TGTGCCAGCAGTGGAGGGGGAGGGCCCTCCGGGGAGCTGTTTTTT
TRBJ2-5 NA TRBV7-8 NA CASSYRGGETQYF TGTGCCAGCAGCTACAGGGGAGGAGAGACCCAGTACTTC
TRBJ1-5 TRBD1 TRBV4-2 NA CASSPRDRGDQPQHF TGTGCCAGCAGCCCCCGGGACAGGGGAGATCAGCCCCAGCATTTT
TRBJ2-4 NA TRBV7-6 NA CASSLGPFSLAKNIQYF TGTGCCAGCAGCTTAGGACCCTTCTCCCTAGCCAAAAACATTCAGTACTTC
TRBJ2-7 TRBD1 TRBV11-3 once CASSSGQGDEQYF TGTGCCAGCAGTTCAGGACAGGGCGACGAGCAGTACTTC
TRBJ1-1 NA TRBV21-1 NA CASSKDGGQVKAEAFF TGTGCCAGCAGCAAAGATGGGGGACAGGTAAAGGCTGAAGCTTTCTTT
TRBJ2-7 TRBD1 TRBV6-1 NA CASTKWDRGYEQYF TGTGCCAGCACCAAGTGGGACAGGGGTTACGAGCAGTACTTC
TRBJ1-1 NA TRBV6-5 NA CASSRRTGEAFF TGTGCCAGCAGTAGACGGACCGGTGAAGCTTTCTTT